This T cell receptor (beta chain) was documented in a study of blood T cell repertoires in COVID-19. As for the study in general: Acute and convalescent COVID-19 specimens originated in the United States, Italy and Spain. From T cells, B-cell-depleted T cells, or PBMCs came the material, which was cDNA or gDNA.

The germline V gene encodes CDR1 SGHVS and CDR2 FQNEAQ. This CDR3 has 14 amino acids. The V gene end was trimmed by 0 bases and the J gene end by 8 bases; junction bases not matched to a gene: 5. In the original analysis: Amplified reference gene primers provided the basis for estimating nucleated cell counts. Here immunoSEQ multiplex PCR was the method, and the copy in TCRdb shows in-frame clones only, minus some. The V and J calls and the clone size are those of that table, but D and trimming were determined from the DNA. The data contain more than 65,000 clones, roughly nine tenths of them seen just once; the ten biggest clones take up 8.5% to 10%.

Source material: peripheral blood. The V gene is TRBV7-8, the J gene TRBJ1-2, with 8 bases matching TRBD1. The receptor was isolated from a man aged 45 to 65 with acute or convalescent COVID-19. This CDR3 reads CASSLAGQGGGYTF. CDR3 DNA sequence: TGTGCCAGCAGCTTAGCCGGACAGGGTGGAGGCTACACCTTC.